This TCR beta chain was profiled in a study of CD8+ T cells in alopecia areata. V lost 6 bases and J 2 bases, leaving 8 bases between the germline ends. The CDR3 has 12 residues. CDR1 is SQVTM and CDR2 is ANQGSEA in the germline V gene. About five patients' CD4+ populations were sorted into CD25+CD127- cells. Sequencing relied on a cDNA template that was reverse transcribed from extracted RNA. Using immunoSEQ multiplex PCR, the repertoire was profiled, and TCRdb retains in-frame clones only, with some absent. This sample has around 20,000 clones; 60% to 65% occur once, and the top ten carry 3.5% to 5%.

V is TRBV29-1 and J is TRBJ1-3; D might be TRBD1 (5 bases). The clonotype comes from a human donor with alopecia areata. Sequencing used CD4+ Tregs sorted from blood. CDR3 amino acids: CSVLTAGNTIYF. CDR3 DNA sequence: TGCAGCGTGCTGACAGCTGGAAACACCATATATTTT. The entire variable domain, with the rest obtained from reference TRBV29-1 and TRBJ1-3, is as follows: SAVISQKPSRDICQRGTSLTIQCQVDSQVTMMFWYRQQPGQSLTLIATANQGSEATYESGFVIDKFPISRPNLTFSTLTVSNMSPEDSSIYLCSVLTAGNTIYFGEGSWLTVV.